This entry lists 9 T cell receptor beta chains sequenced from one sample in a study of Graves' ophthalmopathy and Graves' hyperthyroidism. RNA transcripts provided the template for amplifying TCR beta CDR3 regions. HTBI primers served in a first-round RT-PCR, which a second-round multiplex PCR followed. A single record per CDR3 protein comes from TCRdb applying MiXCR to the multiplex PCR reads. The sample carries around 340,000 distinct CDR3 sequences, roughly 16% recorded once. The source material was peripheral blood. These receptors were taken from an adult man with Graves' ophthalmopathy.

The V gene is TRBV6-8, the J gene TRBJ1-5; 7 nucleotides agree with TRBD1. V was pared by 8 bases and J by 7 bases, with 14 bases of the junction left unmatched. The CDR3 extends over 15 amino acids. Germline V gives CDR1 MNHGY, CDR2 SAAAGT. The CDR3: CASPSQGGAEQPQHF. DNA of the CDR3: TGTGCCAGCCCTTCCCAGGGGGGCGCAGAACAGCCCCAGCATTTT.

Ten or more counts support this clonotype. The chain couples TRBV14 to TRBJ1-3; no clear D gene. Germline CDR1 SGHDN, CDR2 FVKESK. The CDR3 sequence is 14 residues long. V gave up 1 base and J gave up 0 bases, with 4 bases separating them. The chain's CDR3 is CASSQVGSGNTIYF. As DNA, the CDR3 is TGTGCCAGCAGCCAAGTCGGCTCTGGAAACACCATATATTTT.

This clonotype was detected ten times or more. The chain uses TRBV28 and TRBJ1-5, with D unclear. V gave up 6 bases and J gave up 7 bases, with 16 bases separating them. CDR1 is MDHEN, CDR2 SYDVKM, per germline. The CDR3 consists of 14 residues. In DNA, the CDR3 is TGTGCCAGCAGCCGAGGAGGGCCTGGCCAGCCCCAGCATTTT. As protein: CASSRGGPGQPQHF. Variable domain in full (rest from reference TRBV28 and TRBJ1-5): DVKVTQSSRYLVKRTGEKVFLECVQDMDHENMFWYRQDPGLGLRLIYFSYDVKMKEKGDIPEGYSVSREKKERFSLILESASTNQTSMYLCASSRGGPGQPQHFGDGTRLSIL.

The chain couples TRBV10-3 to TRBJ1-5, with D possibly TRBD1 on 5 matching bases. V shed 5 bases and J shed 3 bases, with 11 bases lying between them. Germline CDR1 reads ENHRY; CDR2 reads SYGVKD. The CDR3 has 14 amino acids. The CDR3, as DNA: TGTGCCATCAGTAGGGACGGTATCAATCAGCCCCAGCATTTT. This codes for CAISRDGINQPQHF.

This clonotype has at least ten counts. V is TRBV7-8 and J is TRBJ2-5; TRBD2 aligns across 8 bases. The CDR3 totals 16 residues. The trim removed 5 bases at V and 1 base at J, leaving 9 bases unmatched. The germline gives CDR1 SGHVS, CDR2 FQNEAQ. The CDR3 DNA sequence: TGTGCCAGCAGCCAAAGGACTAGCACATCCCAAGAGACCCAGTACTTC. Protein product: CASSQRTSTSQETQYF.

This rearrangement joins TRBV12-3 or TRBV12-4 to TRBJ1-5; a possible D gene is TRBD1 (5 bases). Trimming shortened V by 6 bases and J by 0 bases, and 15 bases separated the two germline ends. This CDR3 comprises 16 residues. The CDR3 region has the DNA TGTGCCAGCAGCCCATCGGGGGGTCATAGCAATCAGCCCCAGCATTTT. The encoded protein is CASSPSGGHSNQPQHF.

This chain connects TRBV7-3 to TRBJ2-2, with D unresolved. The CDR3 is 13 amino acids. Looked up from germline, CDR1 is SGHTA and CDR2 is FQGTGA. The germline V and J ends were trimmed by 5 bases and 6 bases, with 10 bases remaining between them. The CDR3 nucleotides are TGTGCCAGCAGCCTCACAGCTTCCGGGGAGCTGTTTTTT. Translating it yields CASSLTASGELFF.

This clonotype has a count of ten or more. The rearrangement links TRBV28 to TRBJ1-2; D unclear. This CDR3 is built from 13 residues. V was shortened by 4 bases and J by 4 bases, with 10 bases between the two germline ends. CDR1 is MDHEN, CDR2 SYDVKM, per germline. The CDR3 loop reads CASSSGRVYGYTF. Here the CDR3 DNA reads TGTGCCAGCAGTTCCGGACGGGTCTATGGCTACACCTTC.

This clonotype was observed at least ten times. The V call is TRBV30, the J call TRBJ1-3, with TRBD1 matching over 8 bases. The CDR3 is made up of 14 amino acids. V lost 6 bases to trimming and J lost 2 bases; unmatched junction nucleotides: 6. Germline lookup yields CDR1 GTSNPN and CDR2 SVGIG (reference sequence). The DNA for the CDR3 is TGTGCCTGTACCTCAGGGGGCGCTGGAAACACCATATATTTT. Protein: CACTSGGAGNTIYF.